This T cell receptor (beta chain) was captured in a study of T-cell memory formation after mild COVID-19. Across the study: Largely donor-specific sequence clusters came from two donors. Findings of the study overall: Prior to infection, memory already included some responding clones, suggesting cross-reactive memory joined. Contracting CD4+ clones lay largely in CM and EM, with CD8+ ones residing in EMRA. CD4/CD8 balance characterized clones contracting day 15 to 85, and CD4+ skew characterized later expanders.

This clonotype was seen only a few times. Its specificity is unknown. The V gene's germline CDR1 is SGHVS and CDR2 FQNEAQ. The CDR3 runs 15 residues. Unmatched junction bases numbered 9, after V lost 5 bases and J lost 3 bases. TCRdb re-called the 5' RACE reads with MiXCR, one entry per CDR3 protein. The sample holds fewer than 250,000 distinct CDR3 sequences, approximately 15% seen once. Material: PBMCs or a T cell subset sorted from them (not recorded which). J is TRBJ1-2 and V is TRBV7-8, with TRBD1 identical over 7 bases. The sequence derives from an adult woman who had mild COVID-19 (a few samples of this study predate the infection). Cell type and time point are not known. The CDR3 protein is CASSHRDRLYYGYTF. In nucleotides, the CDR3 is TGTGCCAGCAGCCATCGGGACAGACTGTACTATGGCTACACCTTC.